The 15 T cell receptor beta chains below all came from one sample that was sequenced in a study of T cell responses to AZD1222 COVID-19 vaccine (dated by TCRdb to the early 2020s). This sample's time point label indicates: baseline before first vaccination. To prepare the library, the immunoSEQ multiplex PCR assay was applied. In its TCRdb copy, this immuneACCESS table keeps in-frame sequences only and misses some clones. Where compared with another copy, unresolved V genes explain less than half of these, and the others have no known cause. The sample contains about 140,000 clones, over 85% of them found a single time. Approximately 5.4% of the sample belongs to the ten largest clones. The source was peripheral blood, collected on day 0 of AZD1222 vaccination. The receptor set was obtained from an adult in good health.

The chain is built from TRBV6-5 and TRBJ1-2, with TRBD1 identical over 8 bases. J was trimmed by 1 base and V by 6 bases; bases with no gene match: 4. CDR3 length equals 14 residues. Germline loops: CDR1 MNHEY, CDR2 SVGAGI. The CDR3 DNA reads TGTGCCAGCAGGCAGGGGGCGCTTAACTATGGCTACACCTTC. Translating it yields CASRQGALNYGYTF.

This sequence joins TRBV6-5 and TRBJ1-2, with D tentatively TRBD1 (5 bases). Trimming took off 6 bases at V and 8 bases at J, with 19 bases between the two ends. The CDR3 is 14 amino acids. Germline values: CDR1 MNHEY, CDR2 SVGAGI. The CDR3 coding sequence is TGTGCCAGCAGGAGCAGGGCGATGGCGTGGGGCTACACCTTC. This gives the protein CASRSRAMAWGYTF.

The V gene is TRBV7-9, the J gene TRBJ2-2, with TRBD1 matching 8 bases. The germline V gene has CDR1 SEHNR and CDR2 FQNEAQ (reference sequence). Losses at the gene ends were 1 base for V and 7 bases for J; bases not matched to a gene: 8. There are 16 residues in the CDR3. The CDR3 loop is CASSLGLDRAGGELFF. The CDR3 DNA reads TGTGCCAGCAGCTTAGGGCTGGACAGGGCAGGCGGGGAGCTGTTTTTT.

In this sample, this clone turned up a few times. The chain uses TRBV19 and TRBJ2-7; 9 bases line up with TRBD1. The CDR3 extends over 15 amino acids. V trimming: 6 bases; J trimming: 5 bases; junction bases outside the gene matches: 11. CDR1 is LNHDA and CDR2 is SQIVND in the germline V gene (reference sequence). The CDR3 bases are TGTGCCAGTAGGCAAGCCGGGACAGGGTATGACGAGCAGTACTTC. This gives the protein CASRQAGTGYDEQYF. The complete variable domain, with remaining parts taken from reference TRBV19 and TRBJ2-7, reads DGGITQSPKYLFRKEGQNVTLSCEQNLNHDAMYWYRQDPGQGLRLIYYSQIVNDFQKGDIAEGYSVSREKKESFPLTVTSAQKNPTAFYLCASRQAGTGYDEQYFGPGTRLTVT.

V is TRBV28 and J is TRBJ2-7, with TRBD2 identical over 7 bases. J was trimmed by 1 base and V by 6 bases; bases with no gene match: 9. The CDR3 has 15 amino acids. CDR1 is MDHEN and CDR2 is SYDVKM in the germline V gene. CDR3 DNA sequence: TGTGCCAGCAGCTCTCATCGGCGGGGGTCCTACGAGCAGTACTTC. It codes for CASSSHRRGSYEQYF. The full variable domain, completed using reference TRBV28 and TRBJ2-7, is DVKVTQSSRYLVKRTGEKVFLECVQDMDHENMFWYRQDPGLGLRLIYFSYDVKMKEKGDIPEGYSVSREKKERFSLILESASTNQTSMYLCASSSHRRGSYEQYFGPGTRLTVT.

The chain recombines TRBV27 with TRBJ2-7; a possible D gene is TRBD1 (6 bases). Between the trimmed V and J ends, which lost 5 bases and 1 base, there was a span of 9 bases. Germline CDR1 is MNHEY and CDR2 is SMNVEV (reference sequence). This CDR3 is 13 amino acids long. The CDR3, as DNA: TGTGCCAGCAGTAAACAGGGTTCCTACGAGCAGTACTTC. The encoded protein is CASSKQGSYEQYF.

This chain links TRBV5-1 with TRBJ1-1; D might be TRBD1 (5 bases). Trimming took off 2 bases at V and 5 bases at J, with 7 bases between the two ends. Germline-derived CDR1 and CDR2 are SGHRS and YFSETQ. The CDR3 runs 12 residues. In DNA, the CDR3 is TGCGCCAGCAGCTTCGGGGGAACTGAAGCTTTCTTT. Its protein is CASSFGGTEAFF.

The DNA of the CDR3 is TGTGCCAGCAGTTTATCAATTGGTGAAGCTTTCTTT. It specifies CASSLSIGEAFF. The chain combines TRBV28 with TRBJ1-1; no clear D gene. The CDR3 runs 12 residues. CDR1 and CDR2 from the germline V gene are MDHEN and SYDVKM. The germline V and J ends were trimmed by 1 base and 7 bases, with 7 bases remaining between them. Complete variable domain (other parts from reference TRBV28 and TRBJ1-1): DVKVTQSSRYLVKRTGEKVFLECVQDMDHENMFWYRQDPGLGLRLIYFSYDVKMKEKGDIPEGYSVSREKKERFSLILESASTNQTSMYLCASSLSIGEAFFGQGTRLTVV.

This CDR3 reads CSVPRTGVTDTQYF. In nucleotides, the CDR3 is TGCAGCGTTCCTAGGACAGGTGTCACAGATACGCAGTATTTT. V usage is TRBV29-1 and J usage is TRBJ2-3; 7 nucleotides align to TRBD1. This CDR3 region has 14 residues. The V and J ends lost 5 bases and 2 bases, in that order; junction bases with no gene match: 7. Germline V CDR1 and CDR2: SQVTM, ANQGSEA.

The CDR3 DNA is TGCAGCGTTGATGAAGGGGGCCTAGGGAAAGCTTTCTTT. Translated, it gives CSVDEGGLGKAFF. The chain is built from TRBV29-1 and TRBJ1-1; 7 positions agree with TRBD1. The germline CDR1 and CDR2 sequences are SQVTM and ANQGSEA. This CDR3 is 13 amino acids long. J was trimmed by 9 bases and V by 3 bases; bases with no gene match: 10.

This chain connects TRBV12-3 or TRBV12-4 to TRBJ2-3, with D uncertain. V lost 8 bases and J lost 1, with 10 bases in between. The CDR3 covers 13 residues. CDR3 sequence (DNA): TGTGCCAGCGGAGTGGGCGGCACAGATACGCAGTATTTT. Translated: CASGVGGTDTQYF.

The chain has TRBV6-5 and TRBJ2-7; tentatively, D is TRBD1 or TRBD2 (5 bases each). The CDR3 has 13 amino acids. The V and J ends lost 4 bases and 4 bases respectively, with 11 bases between them. Germline V gene sequence: CDR1 MNHEY, CDR2 SVGAGI. This CDR3 reads CASSSSGRYEQYF. For the CDR3, the DNA is TGTGCCAGCAGTTCGTCAGGGAGATACGAGCAGTACTTC.

This chain links TRBV19 with TRBJ2-7; 7 nucleotides line up with TRBD1. Germline V lookup: CDR1 LNHDA, CDR2 SQIVND (reference sequence). V was pared by 4 bases and J by 5 bases, with 5 bases of the junction left unmatched. The CDR3 loop spans 13 amino acids. Here the CDR3 DNA reads TGTGCCAGTAGTAGACAAACAGGGGACGAGCAGTACTTC. Encoded protein: CASSRQTGDEQYF.

The chain combines TRBV2 with TRBJ1-6; D gene uncertain. The CDR3 has 15 amino acids. Germline CDR1 SNHLY, CDR2 FYNNEI. Trimming stripped 6 bases from V and 13 bases from J, with 22 bases between. CDR3 region: CASSQTGSYITPLHF. Written as DNA, the CDR3 is TGTGCCAGCAGCCAGACCGGGTCTTACATTACCCCCCTCCACTTT.

The genes are TRBV15 and TRBJ2-7; 7 nucleotides line up with TRBD1. The CDR3 length is 15 residues. Germline CDR1 reads LNHNV; CDR2 reads YYDKDF (reference sequence). Trimming at V came to 5 bases and at J to 1 base, leaving 8 bases not matched to a gene. CDR3 sequence: CATSVRDSNSYEQYF. CDR3 bases: TGTGCCACCAGCGTCCGGGACAGTAATTCCTACGAGCAGTACTTC. Filled out from reference TRBV15 and TRBJ2-7, the complete variable domain reads DAMVIQNPRYQVTQFGKPVTLSCSQTLNHNVMYWYQQKSSQAPKLLFHYYDKDFNNEADTPDNFQSRRPNTSFCFLDIRSPGLGDTAMYLCATSVRDSNSYEQYFGPGTRLTVT.